The 30 T cell receptor beta chains listed next were all sequenced from one sample in a study of immune evolution from preneoplasia to lung adenocarcinoma. Profiling relied on immunoSEQ multiplex PCR, and the TCRdb table lists in-frame clones only, not all of them. The table records over 2,500 clones, roughly 80% of them present only once. Input material: FFPE invasive lung adenocarcinoma tissue. These receptors all stem from a person aged 65 to 85 with invasive lung adenocarcinoma.

A word on this clone: Other nucleotide sequences in the sample specify the same CDR3. CDR3 in amino acids: CASTGRPSSGNTIYF. DNA of the CDR3: TGTGCCAGCACCGGAAGACCTAGCTCTGGAAACACCATATATTTT. V and J are TRBV9 and TRBJ1-3, with D hard to call. The CDR3 has 15 amino acids. V lost 6 bases, J lost 0 bases, and 13 bases lay in between. Germline CDR1 reads SGDLS; CDR2 reads YYNGEE.

V usage is TRBV5-4 and J usage is TRBJ2-6, with 11 bases matching TRBD1. V gave up 4 bases and J gave up 0 bases; unmatched junction bases: 6. The CDR3 is 18 residues long. CDR1 is SGHNT and CDR2 is YYREEE in the germline V gene (reference sequence). The CDR3, as DNA: TGTGCCAGCAGCCCCGGACAGGGGGCCCCCTCTGGGGCCAACGTCCTGACTTTC. Protein product: CASSPGQGAPSGANVLTF.

The genes are TRBV27 and TRBJ2-1; unclear D gene. The CDR3 is made up of 13 amino acids. In germline, CDR1 is MNHEY, CDR2 SMNVEV (reference sequence). The V end lost 6 bases, the J end lost 0 bases, and 6 bases lay between the germline ends. The CDR3 region has the DNA TGTGCCAGCAGCCTGAGCTCCTACAATGAGCAGTTCTTC. It translates to CASSLSSYNEQFF.

The chain employs TRBV7-2 and TRBJ1-2; no clear D gene. This CDR3 has 15 amino acids. CDR1 SGHTA and CDR2 FQGNSA come from the germline V gene. V dropped 1 base and J dropped 0 bases, with 9 bases sitting between them. CDR3 in amino acids: CASSLGVSANYGYTF. In DNA form, the CDR3 reads TGTGCCAGCAGCTTAGGCGTTTCCGCTAACTATGGCTACACCTTC.

The chain employs TRBV11-3 and TRBJ2-7; D gene uncertain. This CDR3 is 13 amino acids long. Per the germline V gene, CDR1 is SGHNT and CDR2 is YENEEA. Trimming took off 0 bases at V and 3 bases at J, with 6 bases between the two ends. This chain's CDR3 is CASSLDVNYEQYF. The CDR3, as DNA: TGTGCCAGCAGCTTAGATGTAAACTACGAGCAGTACTTC.

The rearrangement uses TRBV30 and TRBJ2-3; D ambiguous. CDR1 and CDR2 (germline): GTSNPN, SVGIG (reference sequence). The CDR3 length is 12 residues. Trimming removed 3 bases from V and 2 bases from J, with 6 bases in between. The CDR3 region has the DNA TGTGCCTGGAGCCATCCCACAGATACGCAGTATTTT. Encoded protein: CAWSHPTDTQYF.

This chain connects TRBV7-3 to TRBJ2-5; D is perhaps TRBD2 (6 bases). The germline V gene has CDR1 SGHTA and CDR2 FQGTGA. The CDR3 has 13 residues. V was cut by 3 bases and J by 4 bases, with 9 bases left in between. The CDR3 sequence: CASSFTGGETQYF. DNA for the CDR3: TGTGCCAGCAGCTTCACCGGGGGAGAGACCCAGTACTTC.

The V gene is TRBV4-1, the J gene TRBJ1-1, with D possibly TRBD1 on 6 matching bases. Germline-derived CDR1 and CDR2 are MGHRA and YSYEKL. The V end lost 4 bases, the J end lost 1 base, and 10 bases lay between the germline ends. The CDR3 is 14 amino acids. In DNA, the CDR3 is TGCGCCAGCAGCCGCAGGGGAGAGAACACTGAAGCTTTCTTT. The encoded protein is CASSRRGENTEAFF.

The chain recombines TRBV29-1 with TRBJ1-2, with TRBD1 identical over 11 bases. V was pared by 5 bases and J by 4 bases, with 6 bases of the junction left unmatched. The CDR3 is 14 amino acids. The germline V gene encodes CDR1 SQVTM and CDR2 ANQGSEA. CDR3 region: CSVISDRGLYGYTF. The CDR3 DNA follows: TGCAGCGTTATATCGGACAGGGGGCTCTATGGCTACACCTTC.

About this clone itself: This sample includes further DNA sequences coding for the same CDR3. V gene TRBV4-1 combines with J gene TRBJ2-5; the D call may be TRBD1 or TRBD2 (5 bases each). Germline lookup yields CDR1 MGHRA and CDR2 YSYEKL. Trimming removed 3 bases at V and 2 bases at J, with 16 bases between. The CDR3 length is 16 residues. The CDR3 loop is CASSQGEPGPQETQYF. In DNA form, the CDR3 reads TGCGCCAGCAGCCAGGGGGAACCAGGCCCGCAAGAGACCCAGTACTTC.

The V and J genes are TRBV28 and TRBJ2-7; 8 bases match TRBD2. CDR1 MDHEN and CDR2 SYDVKM come from the germline V gene. This CDR3 spans 11 amino acids. The V and J ends lost 10 bases and 3 bases, in that order; junction bases with no gene match: 2. The CDR3: CATGLDYEQYF. Here the CDR3 DNA reads TGTGCCACGGGACTAGACTACGAGCAGTACTTC.

The chain joins TRBV5-1 to TRBJ2-5; D is unresolved. The CDR3 covers 13 residues. In germline, CDR1 is SGHRS, CDR2 YFSETQ. Between the trimmed V and J ends, which lost 1 base and 0 bases, there was a span of 4 bases. CDR3: CASSLHDQETQYF. The CDR3 DNA follows: TGCGCCAGCAGCTTGCACGACCAAGAGACCCAGTACTTC.

This clone has a single count. V gene TRBV29-1 combines with J gene TRBJ1-5; TRBD1 is a possible D gene (6 bases). The CDR3 has 13 residues. V was trimmed by 7 bases and J by 3 bases, leaving 13 bases between them. Per germline, CDR1 SQVTM and CDR2 ANQGSEA. The CDR3 DNA is TGCAGCGCCGGGGGGGGCCTCAATCAGCCCCAGCATTTT. The encoded protein is CSAGGGLNQPQHF.

The chain has TRBV4-1 and TRBJ1-5; no clear D gene. CDR1 is MGHRA, CDR2 YSYEKL, per germline. Trimming took 0 bases from V and 3 from J, leaving 9 bases between them. The CDR3 consists of 15 residues. Here the CDR3 reads CASSQDRDTNQPQHF. CDR3 in DNA: TGCGCCAGCAGCCAAGATAGGGATACCAATCAGCCCCAGCATTTT.

CDR3 sequence reads: CASSSTGRRETQYF. CDR3 coding DNA: TGTGCCAGCAGCTCCACAGGGAGGCGAGAGACCCAGTACTTC. The chain combines TRBV5-5 with TRBJ2-5; either TRBD1 or TRBD2 may fit D (6 bases each). Germline CDR1 reads SGHKS; CDR2 reads YYEKEE (reference sequence). V was trimmed by 3 bases and J by 4 bases, leaving 13 bases between them. CDR3 size: 14 residues.

The chain joins TRBV5-6 to TRBJ2-3, with TRBD2 matching 12 bases. The length of the CDR3 is 16 residues. V lost 3 bases to trimming and J lost 4 bases; unmatched junction nucleotides: 6. Germline V lookup: CDR1 SGHDT, CDR2 YYEEEE. The CDR3 region is CASSSTTSGRPDTQYF. As DNA, the CDR3 is TGTGCCAGCAGCTCGACGACTAGCGGGAGACCAGATACGCAGTATTTT. Together with reference TRBV5-6 and TRBJ2-3, the CDR3 gives the full variable domain: DAGVTQSPTHLIKTRGQQVTLRCSPKSGHDTVSWYQQALGQGPQFIFQYYEEEERQRGNFPDRFSGHQFPNYSSELNVNALLLGDSALYLCASSSTTSGRPDTQYFGPGTRLTVL.

This chain connects TRBV11-2 to TRBJ2-5; 11 bases match TRBD2. Losses at the gene ends were 5 bases for V and 5 bases for J; bases not matched to a gene: 10. CDR1 SGHAT and CDR2 FQNNGV come from the germline V gene. The CDR3 loop spans 16 amino acids. For the CDR3, the DNA is TGTGCCAGCAGCCAACTTAGCGGGAGGGCCCGTGAGACCCAGTACTTC. This encodes CASSQLSGRARETQYF.

The chain couples TRBV18 to TRBJ2-2; TRBD2 matches at 10 bases. V lost 5 bases to trimming and J lost 4 bases; unmatched junction nucleotides: 10. Germline-derived CDR1 and CDR2 are KGHSH and LQKENI. The CDR3 runs 17 residues. This chain's CDR3 is CASSTSGRASSTGELFF. DNA of the CDR3: TGTGCCAGCTCAACCAGCGGGAGGGCCTCGTCCACCGGGGAGCTGTTTTTT.

CDR3 DNA sequence: TGTGCCAGCAGCTTAATTCCGGGGACCTACGAGCAGTACTTC. It specifies CASSLIPGTYEQYF. The chain uses TRBV7-2 and TRBJ2-7, with a tentative D call TRBD2 (5 bases). The CDR3 sequence is 14 residues long. V lost 2 bases to trimming and J lost 2 bases, with 10 bases between them. In germline, CDR1 is SGHTA, CDR2 FQGNSA.

The chain employs TRBV6-6 and TRBJ2-7, with TRBD2 matching 12 bases. This CDR3 has 12 residues. Germline CDR1 MNHNY, CDR2 SVGAGI (reference sequence). V gave up 8 bases and J gave up 5 bases; unmatched junction bases: 1. Here the CDR3 reads CASGLAGNEQYF. The CDR3 nucleotides read TGTGCCAGCGGACTAGCGGGAAACGAGCAGTACTTC.

V usage is TRBV5-6 and J usage is TRBJ2-7; D is perhaps TRBD2 (5 bases). The CDR3 is 15 residues long. Trimming pared 4 bases from V and 0 bases from J, leaving 14 bases between. Per the germline V gene, CDR1 is SGHDT and CDR2 is YYEEEE. The CDR3 region has the DNA TGTGCCAGCAGCCCACTTAGCGCGAGCTCCTACGAGCAGTACTTC. It is translated as CASSPLSASSYEQYF.

On this clone itself: Germline is not matched at one junction end, which may reflect a read error. The rearrangement uses TRBV11-3 and TRBJ2-5; weak D call: TRBD1 (6 bases). The germline gives CDR1 SGHNT, CDR2 YENEEA. The CDR3 contains 14 residues. The CDR3 bases are TGTACCAGCAGCTTAGTGGGGGCAGGGGAGACCCAGTACTTC. Amino acids: CTSSLVGAGETQYF. The variable domain in full, with the rest retrieved from reference TRBV11-3 and TRBJ2-5, is EAGVVQSPRYKIIEKKQPVAFWCNPISGHNTLYWYLQNLGQGPELLIRYENEEAVDDSQLPKDRFSAERLKGVDSTLKIQPAELGDSAVYLCTSSLVGAGETQYFGPGTRLLVL.

The rearrangement links TRBV27 to TRBJ2-7, with D perhaps assigned TRBD1 or TRBD2 (5 bases each). Between the trimmed V and J ends, which lost 7 bases and 7 bases, there was a span of 20 bases. This CDR3 contains 14 residues. Germline V gene data show CDR1 as MNHEY and CDR2 as SMNVEV (reference sequence). CDR3 sequence: CASIKGSGSREQYF. The CDR3 bases are TGTGCCAGCATCAAGGGGTCAGGGAGTAGGGAGCAGTACTTC.

The chain links TRBV7-2 to TRBJ2-5, with a possible D match to TRBD2 (5 bases). CDR3 size: 12 residues. V lost 5 bases to trimming and J lost 5 bases, with 9 bases between them. Germline V gene sequence: CDR1 SGHTA, CDR2 FQGNSA. CDR3 nucleotide sequence: TGTGCCAGCAGCCAGGACTGGGAGACCCAGTACTTC. The encoded protein is CASSQDWETQYF.

This chain joins TRBV25-1 and TRBJ1-2; perhaps TRBD1 as D (6 bases). This CDR3 region has 13 residues. Per the germline V gene, CDR1 is MGHDK and CDR2 is SYGVNS. The germline V and J ends were trimmed by 4 bases and 8 bases, with 14 bases remaining between them. CDR3 sequence: CASSALQGGGYTF. DNA for the CDR3: TGTGCCAGCAGTGCCCTACAGGGAGGGGGCTACACCTTC.

The rearrangement links TRBV11-3 to TRBJ2-1, with D unclear. Germline-derived CDR1 and CDR2 are SGHNT and YENEEA. Trimming cost V 5 bases and J 5 bases, with 7 bases left between them. The CDR3 has 12 residues. The CDR3 DNA reads TGTGCCAGCAGCGCCCCAAACAATGAGCAGTTCTTC. Its translation: CASSAPNNEQFF.

The genes are TRBV14 and TRBJ2-2, with 8 bases that match TRBD2. J lost 7 bases, V lost 2 bases, and 9 bases had no gene match. CDR3 length equals 16 residues. The germline gives CDR1 SGHDN, CDR2 FVKESK. As DNA, the CDR3 is TGTGCCAGCAGCCAAACTAGCGGCAATAAGGGCGGGGAGCTGTTTTTT. As protein: CASSQTSGNKGGELFF.

The V call is TRBV4-1, the J call TRBJ2-3; D possibly uses TRBD1 or TRBD2 (5 bases each). Germline-derived CDR1 and CDR2 are MGHRA and YSYEKL. CDR3 length: 17 amino acids. Trimming shortened V by 3 bases and J by 6 bases, and 22 bases separated the two germline ends. For the CDR3, the DNA is TGCGCCAGCAGCCAGAAGGGACCGGAGAAGGTTGGGGATACGCAGTATTTT. Translating it yields CASSQKGPEKVGDTQYF.

The rearrangement joins TRBV19 to TRBJ2-2; no clear D. With 3 bases removed from V and 3 bases from J, the gap between germline ends came to 5 bases. Germline CDR1 LNHDA, CDR2 SQIVND (reference sequence). The CDR3 has 13 residues. This CDR3 reads CASSIQHTGELFF. CDR3 in DNA: TGTGCCAGTAGTATCCAACACACCGGGGAGCTGTTTTTT.

V usage is TRBV7-9 and J usage is TRBJ2-4; 9 bases are shared with TRBD1. Germline loops: CDR1 SEHNR, CDR2 FQNEAQ (reference sequence). CDR3 length equals 14 residues. J was trimmed by 6 bases and V by 6 bases; bases with no gene match: 6. CDR3 nucleotide sequence: TGTGCCAGCAGACCGGGACAGGGAGCAAACATTCAGTACTTC. Protein sequence: CASRPGQGANIQYF.